This T cell receptor (beta chain) originates from a study of cytomegalovirus exposure and HLA in healthy donors (dated by TCRdb to 2017 to 2019). Describing the broader study: In an earlier analysis of 550 to 750 of the donors, 276 Gb of sequence data and 90 million to 130 million unique TCR beta sequences from roughly 200 million T cells were reported. Roughly 310 gigabases of sequencing data and approximately 93 million unique TCR sequences were included in an early release covering several hundred HLA-typed donors. The genetic ancestry cluster associated with self-reported Caucasian donors included 65% to 90% of the 350 to 500 genotyped donors. The aim of the study was to test whether cataloging public T cell receptors could identify signatures of past pathogen exposure. The study profiled the T cell repertoires of 550 to 700 subjects by immunosequencing and related them to cytomegalovirus serostatus. In addition to the first cohort of 500 to 850 subjects, a separate validation cohort of 130 or so different subjects was used. To predict cytomegalovirus infection status, the study combined high-throughput TCR immunosequencing, statistical association of individual TCRs with disease status, and machine learning. In a later analysis, previously published TCR beta repertoires from 670 or so donors were re-analyzed and high-resolution HLA genotyping was added so that TCR occurrence patterns could be studied. Rather than drawing on any new phenotypic data, the later analysis identified candidate immune exposures from TCR beta sequences and the way those sequences occurred across donors. In an earlier analysis of over 550 of the donors, high-throughput TCR beta sequencing was used to judge whether each TCR beta V gene segment behaved as functional or pseudogenic. Donor age, sex, ethnicity and CMV serostatus were collected together with the repertoire data. Genome-wide SNP genotypes for about 65% of the 666 donors were used in a later genetic analysis, which treated that subset as a discovery cohort. Every repertoire in the discovery cohort had been generated on one and the same sequencing platform. Both class I and class II loci were covered by HLA typing, at four-digit resolution. Typing coverage varied by locus: roughly 629-640 donors for A, B, C, DRB1 and DQB1; some 520 for DQA1; 606 for DPA1; fewer than 480 for DPB1. About 5 DR-DQ haplotypes were handled as single units for association and clustering, since linkage in the cohort was strong. Among about 410 genotyped donors of the cohort, an average of about 220,000 unique TCR beta nucleotide sequences was sequenced per donor, of which approximately 19% were non-productive. On the study overall, not on this receptor specifically: A further reported finding was that TCR beta sequences accurately predicted the HLA-A and HLA-B alleles for most subjects in the first cohort. CMV serostatus was the only immune exposure information available for the cohort. An earlier analysis of approximately 590 of the donors showed that most TCR beta V segments appeared in productive rearrangements either about 90% or about 30% of the time, which broadly matched IMGT annotations. According to a later genetic analysis, donors in an Asian-associated ancestry cluster had fewer N-insertions in productive TCRs than the approximately 650-donor mean. This cohort had only TCR beta chains sequenced, and the lack of alpha or paired-chain data limited which features could be detected. Presence/absence analyses assumed roughly uniform sequencing depth across donors, an assumption that may not hold. A cluster of highly shared sequence variants was judged likely to be a technical artifact of the sequencing pipeline. In a later genetic analysis, a missense DCLRE1C variant was associated with V-gene and J-gene trimming of TCR beta chains, and the association was replicated in an independent cohort. In the study, approximately 160 TCR beta chains were listed as associated with cytomegalovirus. Most CMV-associated TCR beta chains appeared to be HLA-restricted in a later analysis, and the HLA associations seemed to be driven largely by CMV exposure. In a later analysis, HLA-associated TCR beta chains showed more clonal expansion and lower generation probabilities than non-associated chains that were equally common. According to a later analysis, TCR association rates differed among HLA loci, with DRB1 alleles showing the most associated TCRs and HLA-C alleles showing the fewest. In a later analysis, some 18,000 TCR beta sequences were associated with specific HLA alleles at a false discovery rate of 0.05. Some IMGT-functional V segments, including TRBV6-2 and TRBV6-3, could not be distinguished by the 87-base-pair reads and were therefore excluded. In vitro tests confirmed that three of the cytomegalovirus-associated TCR beta chains recognize cytomegalovirus antigens. Linkage disequilibrium might explain the correlated functional status among segregating V segments, but an unknown experimental factor could not be ruled out. The classifier was reported to diagnose cytomegalovirus status with high specificity and sensitivity in both the original and validation cohorts. According to a later analysis, parvovirus B19, influenza, CMV and Epstein-Barr virus appeared linked to several top co-occurrence clusters. Strong co-occurrence of HLA alleles, especially DR and DQ, made assigning TCR associations to individual alleles difficult. Because HLA typing was missing for some donors at each locus, association tests included only the typed subset. According to the authors, the approach could potentially be generalized to other disease states and immunological phenotypes. The earlier analysis of approximately 590 of the donors excluded some 16 rarely observed V segments, including chromosome 9 orphons, because counts were too low. While some public TCRs were present in many individuals, most TCR sequences turned up only very rarely across donors.

The library was generated by the immunoSEQ multiplex PCR assay. A mixture of 60 forward primers for TCR Vbeta segments and 13 reverse primers for TCR Jbeta segments was used in the multiplex PCR. The CDR3 region of rearranged TCR beta genes was amplified from genomic DNA by a multiplex PCR assay. On the Illumina HiSeq System, the amplified TCR beta libraries were sequenced as 87-base-pair reads. In the original analysis: In a later analysis, roughly 80 million unique TCR beta chains were counted across the 650 to 750 repertoires, and about 10 million of these chains were shared by at least two donors. Raw reads were error-corrected and collapsed into unique sequences with a nearest-neighbor algorithm that merged closely related sequences to remove PCR and sequencing errors. Alignment of CDR3 sequences to IMGT reference sequences was used to assign V, D and J gene segments. For a sequence to be retained, a match of at least six nucleotides was required to both a V gene segment and a J gene segment. A rearrangement was called productive if the CDR3 had no stop codons and remained in frame with V and J, and every other rearrangement was called non-productive. CDR3 was defined by IMGT convention, running from the second conserved V-encoded cysteine to the conserved J-encoded phenylalanine. Sequences without an unambiguous match to a single V gene segment were excluded from the earlier analysis of 587 of the donors. In an earlier analysis of around 600 of the donors, V segments were called functional above 56.7% productive rearrangements and were called segregating when the between-donor standard deviation exceeded 5%. To diagnose cytomegalovirus status from the catalog of TCR beta chain sequences, a statistical classification framework was built. In a later analysis, TCR nucleotide sequences were compared against IMGT/GENE-DB human TR gene sequences so that V and J genes could be assigned. In a later analysis, CDR3 sequences and most-parsimonious VDJ recombination scenarios were assigned using the TCRdist pipeline. In a later analysis, every TCR beta chain was defined by the combination of its CDR3 amino acid sequence and its V-gene family, and reads without a unique V-gene family were dropped. In a later analysis, 500 to 700 highly shared, low-generation-probability nucleotide sequences were removed to address suspected cross-contamination and a sequencing artifact. In a later analysis, a clonal expansion index was calculated for each public chain from normalized within-repertoire ranks of inferred template counts. A later analysis computed generation probabilities with a VDJ recombination model fitted to out-of-frame rearrangements, and checked the results against IGoR. In a later analysis, TCR-TCR, TCR-HLA and TCR-CMV co-occurrence was scored with hypergeometric tests, and a repertoire-size bias correction was applied to TCR pairs. A later analysis estimated false discovery rates by permuting HLA or CMV assignments 20 times. In a later analysis, co-occurring TCRs were grouped with DBSCAN, and TCRdist sequence similarity was added when clustering was performed within HLA-allele-positive subsets. Co-occurrence clustering excluded repertoires with fewer than 30,000 or more than 120,000 public chains, plus five with anomalous nucleotide sharing. The table was pulled from immuneACCESS by TCRdb, which kept in-frame rearrangements only. Such tables lose some clones; where checked, under half of the loss comes from unresolved V genes, and the rest has no known cause. D and trimming come from the DNA, and the V and J calls and clone size come from that table. Across this sample there are about 120,000 clones, with around 84% seen only once. The leading ten clones occupy about 3.5% of the sample.

The cohort was made up of 500 to 800 healthy bone marrow donors. All cohort members were sampled while nominally healthy, although unrecorded immune exposures were likely present. The donor tested CMV seropositive, placing the donor among the approximately 290 seropositive members of the cohort. Each donor provided a peripheral blood sample, and peripheral blood mononuclear cells were used for TCR beta sequencing. Genomic DNA was extracted from the blood cell samples with the Qiagen DNeasy Blood Extraction Kit. The CDR3 runs 16 residues from the cysteine to the phenylalanine. The CDR3 DNA has 48 bases and is translated from base 1. Trimming leaves V shorter by 2 bases and J shorter by 4 bases, with the junction holding 8 bases beyond the gene matches. CDR1 and CDR2 are read off the germline V gene (reference sequence) as PRHDT and FYEKMQ. As for this clone: Its antigen remains undetermined. No base-level quality is on record; no much larger clone is a single base apart.

This TCR derives from a woman aged 25-40 years in good health and CMV-seropositive. The V gene is TRBV13 and the J gene is TRBJ1-2; 9 bases in the middle match TRBD1. Sequencing input: PBMCs. The CDR3: CASSLTDRGPSYGYTF. The DNA reads as follows: TGTGCCAGCAGCTTAACGGACAGGGGTCCCAGCTATGGCTACACCTTC.